The 3 T cell receptor beta chains in this list originate from one sample, sequenced in a study of T-cell reconstitution after alpha-beta-depleted transplantation in children. Unique molecular identifiers were built into the TCRbeta library. TCRdb called the PCR reads again in MiXCR, with one record for every CDR3 protein. This table holds about 980,000 distinct CDR3 sequences, about 29% found once. Sequencing was performed on PBMCs, mostly from graft donor cells, taken 360 days after TCRalphabeta/CD19-depleted stem cell transplant. The receptors here all came from a boy less than two years old who had a stem cell transplant for SCID, so the T cells may come from the graft donor.

This clonotype was counted between two and nine times. The J gene is TRBJ2-2, the V gene TRBV20-1; D unresolved. Germline CDR1 DFQATT, CDR2 SNEGSKA (reference sequence). Trimming shortened V by 2 bases and J by 3 bases, and 4 bases separated the two germline ends. The CDR3 sequence is 12 residues long. The CDR3 nucleotides read TGCAGTGCTAGACCCGACACCGGGGAGCTGTTTTTT. This gives the protein CSARPDTGELFF.

The V and J genes are TRBV20-1 and TRBJ2-5; 7 bases are a match to TRBD1. Germline V CDR1 and CDR2: DFQATT, SNEGSKA (reference sequence). Trimming removed 4 bases from V and 5 bases from J; junction bases left unmatched: 7. This CDR3 comprises 13 residues. Here the CDR3 DNA reads TGCAGTGCTAACCGAGGGGGCCGGGAGACCCAGTACTTC. Translating gives CSANRGGRETQYF.

V is TRBV20-1 and J is TRBJ2-6; tentative D call: TRBD1 (5 bases). This CDR3 is 16 amino acids long. V was cut by 6 bases and J by 0 bases, with 15 bases left in between. The V gene's germline CDR1 is DFQATT and CDR2 SNEGSKA (reference sequence). The CDR3 protein is CSAKDIFGSGANVLTF. In nucleotides, the CDR3 is TGCAGTGCCAAGGACATCTTTGGCTCTGGGGCCAACGTCCTGACTTTC.